A single sample gave rise to the 7 T cell receptor beta chains below, sequenced in a study of circulating CD8 cells and anti-PD-1 response in melanoma. Each library started from around 15 ng of total RNA using the QIAseq Immune Repertoire TCR panel. TCRdb fed the reads into MiXCR, producing one record per CDR3 protein. In total, the table holds fewer than 12 distinct CDR3 sequences. Sorting of live CD3+CD8+TCRalphabeta+ cells by PD-1 and/or TIGIT gave four subsets. This sample comprised CD8+ T cells from PBMCs, obtained at baseline or after one month of anti-PD-1 therapy (not recorded which). The receptor set was obtained from a human donor with melanoma.

By share of the sample, this clonotype is hyperexpanded. The CDR3 spells CATSDLQIGLADDLASTDTQYF. In nucleotides, the CDR3 is TGTGCCACCAGTGATTTGCAAATCGGACTAGCGGACGACTTGGCTAGCACAGATACGCAGTATTTT. The chain combines TRBV24-1 with TRBJ2-3; 10 positions agree with TRBD2. There are 22 residues in the CDR3. CDR1 is KGHDR, CDR2 SFDVKD, per germline. V trimming: 0 bases; J trimming: 0 bases; junction bases outside the gene matches: 17.

In its sample, this clonotype is large. A single base separates this from a much larger clone, so it may be a read error. V and J are TRBV19 and TRBJ2-4; TRBD1 is a possible D gene (6 bases). The CDR3 consists of 11 residues. Germline V gene data show CDR1 as LNHDA and CDR2 as SQIVND (reference sequence). CDR3 loop: CASPGENIRYF. The CDR3 DNA follows: TGTGCCAGTCCAGGGGAAAACATTCGGTACTTC.

By share, this clonotype counts as hyperexpanded. The J gene is TRBJ2-5, the V gene TRBV5-1; 11 bases agree with TRBD2. Germline trimming cut 0 bases from V and 2 bases from J; bases unmatched to any gene: 3. The length of the CDR3 is 16 residues. CDR1 is SGHRS and CDR2 is YFSETQ in the germline V gene. The CDR3 region has the DNA TGCGCCAGCAGCTTGGCGACTAGCGGGATGCAAGAGACCCAGTACTTC. This gives the protein CASSLATSGMQETQYF.

This clonotype counts as hyperexpanded. The chain combines TRBV24-1 with TRBJ2-3; the match to TRBD2 covers 7 bases. V gave up 0 bases and J gave up 0 bases; unmatched junction bases: 20. CDR1 is KGHDR and CDR2 is SFDVKD in the germline V gene. CDR3 length: 22 amino acids. CDR3 region: CATSDLQIGLVDDLASTDTQYF. The CDR3 DNA reads TGTGCCACCAGTGATTTGCAAATCGGACTAGTGGACGACTTGGCTAGCACAGATACGCAGTATTTT.

By share, this clonotype ranks as hyperexpanded. The chain has TRBV6-5 and TRBJ2-1; D is uncertain. The CDR3 sequence is 16 residues long. Trimming took 0 bases from V and 3 from J, leaving 12 bases between them. Germline-derived CDR1 and CDR2 are MNHEY and SVGAGI. The CDR3 loop reads CASSYSPPSRYNEQFF. The CDR3 nucleotides are TGTGCCAGCAGTTACTCTCCCCCTAGTCGCTACAATGAGCAGTTCTTC.

This clonotype rates as large (0.1 to 1%). A much more abundant neighbour one base away suggests this may be a read error. This likely comes from a read error, as the CDR3 has no conserved phenylalanine or tryptophan at its end. The chain employs TRBV6-5 and TRBJ2-1; D gene ambiguous. This CDR3 contains 16 residues. Deletions cut 0 bases from V and 3 bases from J, with 12 bases between. Per germline, CDR1 MNHEY and CDR2 SVGAGI. Here the CDR3 reads CASSYSPPSRYNEQFS. The CDR3 region has the DNA TGTGCCAGCAGTTACTCTCCCCCTAGTCGCTACAATGAGCAGTTCTCC.

By sample fraction, this clonotype is large (0.1 to 1%). The chain employs TRBV19 and TRBJ2-2, with 9 nucleotides matching TRBD2. Germline CDR1 reads LNHDA; CDR2 reads SQIVND (reference sequence). The V and J ends lost 5 bases and 7 bases, in that order; junction bases with no gene match: 11. This CDR3 is 16 amino acids long. CDR3 coding DNA: TGTGCCAGTAGTCGGAGGCTAGCGGGAACATACGGGGAGCTGTTTTTT. Translating it yields CASSRRLAGTYGELFF.